This record covers a single TCR beta chain. The data are from a study of blood T cell repertoires in COVID-19. Study-wide context: Nucleic acid was either cDNA or gDNA, and it came from T cells, B-cell-depleted T cells, or PBMCs.

Original methodology: Counts of nucleated cells, estimated from reference gene primer amplification, were obtained. Here immunoSEQ multiplex PCR was the method, and the copy in TCRdb shows in-frame clones only, minus some. That table supplies the V and J calls and clone size; D and trimming were determined from the DNA. The sample consists of 130,000 or so clones, 70% to 90% of them appearing once. Sequencing input: peripheral blood. The source of this sequence is a woman aged 60-75 years with acute or convalescent COVID-19.

The CDR3 coding sequence is TGTGCCAGCAGCCCCTGGACAGAAAACTATGGCTACACCTTC. It specifies CASSPWTENYGYTF. The chain links TRBV3-1 (or the pseudogene TRBV3-2) to TRBJ1-2; D possibly corresponds to TRBD1 (6 bases). The CDR3 sequence is 14 residues long. Trimming cost V 4 bases and J 2 bases, with 11 bases left between them. Germline loops: CDR1 LGHDT, CDR2 YNNKEL (reference sequence).